The 26 T cell receptor beta chains in this list originate from one sample, sequenced in a study of CD8+CD57+ T cells in acquired aplastic anemia. Genomic DNA, the template, was used for profiling of the TCR beta VDJ and CDR3. TCRdb re-derived calls from the reads in MiXCR, one entry per CDR3 protein. Of approximately 170,000 distinct CDR3 sequences in the sample, 40% to 55% were seen once. An expansion of CD8+CD57+ cells by flow cytometry had been shown in patients chosen for sequencing. Sequences were obtained from sorted CD4+, CD8+, or CD8+CD57+ T cells (not recorded which) from PBMCs. Receptors originate from a human donor with aplastic anemia.

This clonotype was found many times. Possible read error: a much larger clone is one base away. In DNA form, the CDR3 reads TGTGCCATCAGTGCTAGCCCCCACGAGCAGTACGTC. It codes for CAISASPHEQYV. This chain connects TRBV10-3 to TRBJ2-7, with D maybe TRBD2 (5 bases). The CDR3 runs 12 residues. From germline, CDR1 is ENHRY and CDR2 SYGVKD. Trimming took off 4 bases at V and 5 bases at J, with 9 bases between the two ends.

This chain connects TRBV15 to TRBJ2-2; D ambiguous. The CDR3 totals 13 residues. Germline assignment: CDR1 LNHNV and CDR2 YYDKDF (reference sequence). Trimming left V 5 bases short and J 4 bases short, with 8 bases between. For the CDR3, the DNA is TGTGCCACCAGCTTCGGACCCACCGGGGAGCTGTTTTTT. Residues: CATSFGPTGELFF.

This rearrangement joins TRBV29-1 to TRBJ1-3; possibly TRBD1 for D (5 bases). The CDR3 totals 13 residues. With 7 bases removed from V and 3 bases from J, the gap between germline ends came to 13 bases. The V gene's germline CDR1 is SQVTM and CDR2 ANQGSEA. CDR3 coding DNA: TGCAGCGGTCGATCCGGGGGTGGAAACACCATATATTTT. It yields the protein CSGRSGGGNTIYF.

The sample holds a few counts of this clonotype. The V call is TRBV10-3, the J call TRBJ1-2, with D possibly matching TRBD1 (6 bases). The CDR3 runs 15 residues. Germline assignment: CDR1 ENHRY and CDR2 SYGVKD. The ends were cut back, 11 bases at V and 2 bases at J, with 21 bases in the middle. In DNA form, the CDR3 reads TGTGCCGCCAGGACCACGGGACATCTCAACTATGGCTACACCTTC. This encodes CAARTTGHLNYGYTF.

This clonotype was counted once. The rearrangement uses TRBV6-1 and TRBJ1-3; no reliable D call. Looked up from germline, CDR1 is MNHNS and CDR2 is SASEGT. The CDR3 extends over 11 amino acids. Deletions cut 6 bases from V and 4 bases from J, with 4 bases between. The CDR3 bases are TGTGCCAGCAGGAGGGGAAACACCATATATTTT. Protein: CASRRGNTIYF.

The J gene is TRBJ1-2, the V gene TRBV20-1; 9 bases fit TRBD1. The CDR3 totals 13 residues. V lost 4 bases and J lost 11; bases outside the gene matches: 11. Per the germline V gene, CDR1 is DFQATT and CDR2 is SNEGSKA (reference sequence). The CDR3 spells CSATITDRGGYTF. In DNA form, the CDR3 reads TGCAGTGCTACTATAACGGACAGGGGAGGTTACACCTTC.

Comment on this clonotype: One base away lies a much larger clone, so this may be a sequencing read error. This chain links TRBV12-5 with TRBJ2-7, with TRBD2 matching 9 bases. The CDR3 has 16 amino acids. Germline V gives CDR1 LGHNT, CDR2 FRNRAP. CDR3 DNA sequence: TGTGCTAGTAGTTTGGTACTTAGCGGGAGTATTTCCGAGCAGTACGTC. Translating it yields CASSLVLSGSISEQYV.

The V gene is TRBV7-2, the J gene TRBJ2-5; D call uncertain. V was cut by 5 bases and J by 5 bases, with 9 bases left in between. CDR1 and CDR2 (germline): SGHTA, FQGNSA. The CDR3 length is 12 residues. This CDR3 is CASSPTRETQYF. For the CDR3, the DNA is TGTGCCAGCAGCCCAACAAGGGAGACCCAGTACTTC.

This chain uses TRBV20-1 with TRBJ1-2; the D gene is possibly TRBD1 (5 bases). CDR3 length: 13 residues. V lost 5 bases, J lost 4 bases, and 14 bases lay in between. Germline V lookup: CDR1 DFQATT, CDR2 SNEGSKA (reference sequence). As DNA, the CDR3 is TGCAGTGCTCTACACGGGACGGGCTATGGCTACACCTTC. As protein: CSALHGTGYGYTF.

The V and J genes are TRBV19 and TRBJ1-5; the D gene is possibly TRBD1 (6 bases). CDR1 LNHDA and CDR2 SQIVND come from the germline V gene (reference sequence). The V end lost 5 bases, the J end lost 4 bases, and 18 bases lay between the germline ends. This CDR3 is 16 amino acids long. The CDR3 region is CASSSTGQVRNQPQHF. The CDR3 DNA sequence: TGTGCCAGTAGTTCTACAGGGCAGGTAAGAAATCAGCCCCAGCATTTT.

This clonotype showed up many times. The rearrangement uses TRBV5-1 and TRBJ1-6; D remains unclear. The CDR3 sequence is 14 residues long. The V gene's germline CDR1 is SGHRS and CDR2 YFSETQ. Trimming pared 1 base from V and 7 bases from J, leaving 9 bases between. This CDR3 reads CASSLMSENSPLHF. In nucleotides, the CDR3 is TGCGCCAGCAGCTTGATGTCAGAAAATTCACCCCTCCACTTT. Using reference TRBV5-1 and TRBJ1-6 for the parts outside the CDR3, the full variable domain is KAGVTQTPRYLIKTRGQQVTLSCSPISGHRSVSWYQQTPGQGLQFLFEYFSETQRNKGNFPGRFSGRQFSNSRSEMNVSTLELGDSALYLCASSLMSENSPLHFGNGTRLTVT.

This chain uses TRBV7-8 with TRBJ2-5, with TRBD2 matching over 7 bases. The CDR3 length is 15 residues. V was pared by 2 bases and J by 0 bases, with 3 bases of the junction left unmatched. In germline, CDR1 is SGHVS, CDR2 FQNEAQ. CDR3 DNA sequence: TGTGCCAGCAGCTTATGGGGGGGTCACCAAGAGACCCAGTACTTC. This encodes CASSLWGGHQETQYF.

This chain joins TRBV7-9 and TRBJ2-7; TRBD2 matches 8 bases. Germline V gene data show CDR1 as SEHNR and CDR2 as FQNEAQ (reference sequence). This CDR3 comprises 12 residues. J lost 6 bases, V lost 10 bases, and 8 bases had no gene match. The CDR3 DNA reads TGTGCCACCTCGGGAGGGGCCGGCGAGCAGTACTTC. It encodes CATSGGAGEQYF.

This clonotype was seen ten or more times. The V and J genes are TRBV19 and TRBJ1-1; D is uncertain. This CDR3 comprises 15 residues. Trimming left V 0 bases short and J 2 bases short, with 10 bases between. Germline loops: CDR1 LNHDA, CDR2 SQIVND (reference sequence). CDR3 sequence: CASSIDHTVNTEAFF. The CDR3 nucleotides are TGTGCCAGTAGTATAGATCATACGGTTAACACTGAAGCTTTCTTT.

Ten or more counts support this clonotype. The chain is built from TRBV20-1 and TRBJ1-5, with D hard to call. Per germline, CDR1 DFQATT and CDR2 SNEGSKA (reference sequence). Trimming left V 1 base short and J 4 bases short, with 11 bases between. This CDR3 comprises 14 residues. The CDR3 DNA is TGCAGTGCTAGAGTGGGAATATGGAATCAGCCCCAGCATTTT. This sequence encodes CSARVGIWNQPQHF.

The J gene is TRBJ2-7, the V gene TRBV29-1; D is ambiguous. The CDR3 is 13 residues long. From germline, CDR1 is SQVTM and CDR2 ANQGSEA. V was trimmed by 6 bases and J by 2 bases, leaving 14 bases between them. As DNA, the CDR3 is TGCAGCGTCCGCGCCTCGGTGACCTACGAGCAGTACTTC. This codes for CSVRASVTYEQYF.

This clonotype has a count of ten or more. This chain connects TRBV2 to TRBJ2-7; D unresolved. CDR3 length: 13 residues. Trimming cost V 3 bases and J 2 bases, with 8 bases left between them. Germline assignment: CDR1 SNHLY and CDR2 FYNNEI. The CDR3 loop is CASSEFLAYEQYV. CDR3 bases: TGTGCCAGCAGTGAGTTTCTAGCCTACGAGCAGTACGTC.

The chain employs TRBV15 and TRBJ2-1; weak D call: TRBD2 (7 bases). This CDR3 region has 13 residues. Trimming took 6 bases from V and 5 from J, leaving 11 bases between them. Germline V gene lookup returns CDR1 LNHNV and CDR2 YYDKDF (reference sequence). This CDR3 reads CATRGGGDNEQFF. In DNA, the CDR3 is TGTGCCACCAGGGGAGGGGGGGACAATGAGCAGTTCTTC.

A word on this clonotype: A read error is possible here, since a much larger clone lies one base away. The CDR3 does not close with the conserved phenylalanine or tryptophan, likely indicating a read error. The CDR3 reads CASSQDRGDTEAFL. DNA for the CDR3: TGTGCCAGCAGTCAGGACAGGGGTGACACTGAAGCTTTCCTT. The rearrangement links TRBV6-1 to TRBJ1-1; 9 bases agree with TRBD1. Germline CDR1 reads MNHNS; CDR2 reads SASEGT. V lost 5 bases, J lost 3 bases, and 4 bases stayed unmatched. The CDR3 extends over 14 amino acids.

As for this clonotype: The CDR3 carries no conserved terminal phenylalanine or tryptophan, so it likely arises from a read error. This chain links TRBV4-3 with TRBJ2-1, with 11 bases matching TRBD2. Trimming took 3 bases from V and 7 from J; bases not matched to a gene: 5. This CDR3 has 15 residues. CDR1 LGHNA and CDR2 YSLEER come from the germline V gene. The chain's CDR3 is CASSQASGGTNEQFL. DNA of the CDR3: TGCGCCAGCAGCCAGGCTAGCGGGGGGACGAATGAGCAGTTCCTC.

The V call is TRBV2, the J call TRBJ2-7; 9 nucleotides match TRBD1. Germline loops: CDR1 SNHLY, CDR2 FYNNEI. After removal of 6 bases from V and 4 bases from J, the junction contained 4 bases not matched to a gene. The length of the CDR3 is 13 residues. The CDR3 protein is CASRGTGKYEQYF. The CDR3 DNA sequence: TGTGCCAGCAGGGGGACAGGGAAATACGAGCAGTACTTC.

The J gene is TRBJ1-1, the V gene TRBV5-1; a possible D gene is TRBD1 (5 bases). V lost 2 bases and J lost 7, with 15 bases in between. CDR1 and CDR2 (germline): SGHRS, YFSETQ. This CDR3 has 14 residues. Here the CDR3 DNA reads TGCGCCAGCAGCTTTAGGATAGGGACGGATGAAGCTTTCTTT. This codes for CASSFRIGTDEAFF.

This rearrangement joins TRBV11-2 to TRBJ1-1; D gene ambiguous. Deletions cut 2 bases from V and 1 base from J, with 5 bases between. Germline V lookup: CDR1 SGHAT, CDR2 FQNNGV. CDR3 length equals 13 residues. The CDR3 DNA follows: TGTGCCAGCAGCTTAATGCGGAACACTGAAGCTTTCTTT. Translating it yields CASSLMRNTEAFF.

In this sample, this clonotype turned up many times. V gene TRBV12-5 combines with J gene TRBJ2-5; the match to TRBD1 covers 9 bases. Trimming took 5 bases from V and 4 from J; bases not matched to a gene: 11. Germline lookup yields CDR1 LGHNT and CDR2 FRNRAP. The CDR3 length is 16 residues. The CDR3 protein is CASGKGQGVVRETQYF. CDR3 in DNA: TGTGCTAGTGGTAAGGGACAGGGAGTCGTTCGAGAGACCCAGTACTTC. The full variable domain, with the rest looked up from reference TRBV12-5 and TRBJ2-5, is DARVTQTPRHKVTEMGQEVTMRCQPILGHNTVFWYRQTMMQGLELLAYFRNRAPLDDSGMPKDRFSAEMPDATLATLKIQPSEPRDSAVYFCASGKGQGVVRETQYFGPGTRLLVL.

This clonotype occurred many times. The chain has TRBV5-4 and TRBJ2-5; TRBD1 agrees at 8 bases. The germline CDR1 and CDR2 sequences are SGHNT and YYREEE (reference sequence). The CDR3 consists of 13 residues. Trimming removed 3 bases from V and 4 bases from J; junction bases left unmatched: 2. The DNA of the CDR3 is TGTGCCAGCAGCTCCAGGGGGCGAGAGACCCAGTACTTC. Translating it yields CASSSRGRETQYF.

This clonotype was counted many times. The rearrangement links TRBV24-1 to TRBJ2-3, with D unclear. Germline loops: CDR1 KGHDR, CDR2 SFDVKD. The length of the CDR3 is 13 residues. V lost 4 bases and J lost 6, with 10 bases in between. The CDR3 region has the DNA TGTGCCACCAGTGACCCCGCTGGGGATACGCAGTATTTT. Translation gives CATSDPAGDTQYF.